This passage covers 29 T cell receptor beta chains from one sample sequenced in a study of response to subunit inactivated influenza vaccine. From the RT-PCR reads, TCRdb called clonotypes with MiXCR, one entry per CDR3 protein. The sample has under 750,000 distinct CDR3 sequences, about 10% seen once. The specimen was PBMCs from blood, collected on the day of vaccination. The origin of the receptors is a man over 45 who received an inactivated influenza vaccine.

The chain carries TRBV18 and TRBJ2-3; a possible D gene is TRBD2 (5 bases). Per the germline V gene, CDR1 is KGHSH and CDR2 is LQKENI. The V end lost 4 bases, the J end lost 10 bases, and 12 bases lay between the germline ends. There are 12 residues in the CDR3. CDR3 bases: TGTGCCAGCTCACGGGAGCGAAGTGCGCAGTATTTT. Protein product: CASSRERSAQYF.

This clonotype was seen ten or more times. The rearrangement links TRBV5-1 to TRBJ2-1; D may be TRBD1 or TRBD2 (5 bases each). The CDR3 spans 15 residues. V was clipped by 4 bases and J by 4 bases, with 15 bases between them. Germline CDR1 SGHRS, CDR2 YFSETQ. For the CDR3, the DNA is TGCGCCAGCAGCCCTCCGGTATGGGGGTACAATGAGCAGTTCTTC. This translates into CASSPPVWGYNEQFF.

The chain recombines TRBV6-5 with TRBJ2-3; D possibly corresponds to TRBD2 (5 bases). V dropped 0 bases and J dropped 3 bases, with 10 bases sitting between them. The CDR3 totals 15 residues. Germline CDR1 reads MNHEY; CDR2 reads SVGAGI. The CDR3 protein is CASSYSAGGTDTQYF. As DNA, the CDR3 is TGTGCCAGCAGTTACTCGGCGGGCGGTACAGATACGCAGTATTTT.

A single count supports this clonotype. V gene TRBV6-4 combines with J gene TRBJ1-1; tentative D call: TRBD1 (5 bases). This CDR3 contains 14 residues. Germline V lookup: CDR1 MRHNA, CDR2 SNTAGT. V was cut by 6 bases and J by 8 bases, with 19 bases left in between. The DNA for the CDR3 is TGTGCCAGCAGCCCGACAGACAAGTTTCAGGAAGCTTTCTTT. This sequence encodes CASSPTDKFQEAFF.

The V and J genes are TRBV25-1 and TRBJ2-1, with TRBD2 matching 7 bases. After removal of 3 bases from V and 9 bases from J, the junction contained 8 bases not matched to a gene. Looked up from germline, CDR1 is MGHDK and CDR2 is SYGVNS. This CDR3 region has 14 residues. CDR3 bases: TGTGCCAGCAGTGAGGCGGGAGCCGTGGGTGAGCAGTTCTTC. Translating it yields CASSEAGAVGEQFF.

This chain links TRBV6-5 with TRBJ2-5; D possibly matches TRBD1 or TRBD2 (5 bases each). Between the trimmed V and J ends, which lost 2 bases and 1 base, there was a span of 14 bases. The germline V gene encodes CDR1 MNHEY and CDR2 SVGAGI. This CDR3 region has 16 residues. The chain's CDR3 is CASSYGHGTRQETQYF. CDR3 nucleotides: TGTGCCAGCAGTTACGGCCACGGGACCCGCCAAGAGACCCAGTACTTC.

This clonotype was counted a few times. V is TRBV7-2 and J is TRBJ1-2, with 10 positions matching TRBD1. With 5 bases clipped from V and 7 bases from J, the junction kept 7 bases outside the gene matches. Germline CDR1 SGHTA, CDR2 FQGNSA. This CDR3 is built from 14 residues. The CDR3 protein is CASSARQGAGGYTF. The CDR3 coding sequence is TGTGCCAGCAGCGCAAGACAGGGGGCTGGTGGCTACACCTTC.

The chain joins TRBV20-1 to TRBJ2-3; TRBD2 aligns across 8 bases. This CDR3 has 15 amino acids. Germline trimming cut 4 bases from V and 4 bases from J; bases unmatched to any gene: 10. The germline gives CDR1 DFQATT, CDR2 SNEGSKA (reference sequence). Here the CDR3 DNA reads TGCAGTGCTATGAGCGCTAGCGGGTCCGCAGATACGCAGTATTTT. Translation gives CSAMSASGSADTQYF.

This clonotype turned up a few times. This chain joins TRBV3-1 and TRBJ2-7, with a possible D match to TRBD2 (5 bases). The germline gives CDR1 LGHDT, CDR2 YNNKEL (reference sequence). The V and J ends lost 4 bases and 0 bases respectively, with 19 bases between them. The CDR3 extends over 17 amino acids. CDR3 amino acids: CASSRGRASKSSYEQYF. DNA of the CDR3: TGTGCCAGCAGCCGAGGTCGAGCTAGCAAATCCTCCTACGAGCAGTACTTC.

The chain couples TRBV15 to TRBJ1-4; maybe TRBD1 (6 bases). The CDR3 is 17 amino acids. Trimming shortened V by 0 bases and J by 7 bases, and 18 bases separated the two germline ends. Germline values: CDR1 LNHNV, CDR2 YYDKDF (reference sequence). In DNA form, the CDR3 reads TGTGCCACCAGCAGAGACCGACATTTCGGGGGCAGTGAAAAACTGTTTTTT. Its protein product is CATSRDRHFGGSEKLFF.

This clonotype has just a few counts. The chain employs TRBV29-1 and TRBJ2-3, with 11 bases matching TRBD2. This CDR3 has 14 amino acids. V lost 7 bases and J lost 5; bases outside the gene matches: 8. Germline V gene sequence: CDR1 SQVTM, CDR2 ANQGSEA. CDR3 amino acids: CSALAGGPIDTQYF. CDR3 in DNA: TGCAGCGCTTTAGCGGGAGGGCCGATAGATACGCAGTATTTT.

This clonotype appeared a few times. V and J are TRBV2 and TRBJ2-7; 11 bases match TRBD2. The CDR3 covers 17 residues. Per the germline V gene, CDR1 is SNHLY and CDR2 is FYNNEI. Trimming at V came to 6 bases and at J to 4 bases, leaving 14 bases not matched to a gene. This CDR3 reads CASRNRLAGYLPYEQYF. CDR3 bases: TGTGCCAGCAGGAACAGACTAGCGGGGTACCTCCCTTACGAGCAGTACTTC.

The V call is TRBV7-9, the J call TRBJ2-1; D is uncertain. With 5 bases removed from V and 6 bases from J, the gap between germline ends came to 20 bases. The CDR3 contains 16 residues. From germline, CDR1 is SEHNR and CDR2 FQNEAQ (reference sequence). The CDR3 reads CASSARRGSEPNEQFF. CDR3 sequence (DNA): TGTGCCAGCAGCGCCAGACGTGGGTCGGAGCCCAATGAGCAGTTCTTC. Based on the CDR3 plus reference TRBV7-9 and TRBJ2-1, the full variable domain is DTGVSQNPRHKITKRGQNVTFRCDPISEHNRLYWYRQTLGQGPEFLTYFQNEAQLEKSRLLSDRFSAERPKGSFSTLEIQRTEQGDSAMYLCASSARRGSEPNEQFFGPGTRLTVL.

V and J are TRBV12-3 or TRBV12-4 and TRBJ2-3, with TRBD2 matching 7 bases. After removal of 3 bases from V and 2 bases from J, the junction contained 5 bases not matched to a gene. CDR3 length: 15 residues. Written as DNA, the CDR3 is TGTGCCAGCAGTTTTGGCGGGGGAACCACAGATACGCAGTATTTT. Translation: CASSFGGGTTDTQYF.

This clonotype has just a few counts. This chain joins TRBV12-3 or TRBV12-4 and TRBJ1-5, with TRBD1 as a possible D gene (5 bases). V lost 6 bases to trimming and J lost 1 base, with 10 bases between them. This CDR3 comprises 14 residues. Here the CDR3 DNA reads TGTGCCAGCAGCTGGGGCGGAAGCAATCAGCCCCAGCATTTT. Residues: CASSWGGSNQPQHF.

This chain uses TRBV3-1 with TRBJ2-1; 11 nucleotides align to TRBD2. Losses at the gene ends were 8 bases for V and 7 bases for J; bases not matched to a gene: 10. Germline V gives CDR1 LGHDT, CDR2 YNNKEL (reference sequence). The CDR3 totals 15 residues. The CDR3 is CASSALAGGFNEQFF. DNA of the CDR3: TGTGCCAGCTCAGCCCTAGCGGGGGGTTTTAATGAGCAGTTCTTC.

This clonotype came up a few times. This sequence joins TRBV4-1 and TRBJ1-1; D gene ambiguous. Per the germline V gene, CDR1 is MGHRA and CDR2 is YSYEKL. Trimming left V 3 bases short and J 1 base short, with 12 bases between. This CDR3 has 15 amino acids. CDR3 sequence (DNA): TGCGCCAGCAGCCAGAGGATACAGCCGAACACTGAAGCTTTCTTT. Protein product: CASSQRIQPNTEAFF.

This clonotype showed up just a few times. The chain employs TRBV6-5 and TRBJ2-1; 7 nucleotides align to TRBD2. The CDR3 totals 14 residues. Per germline, CDR1 MNHEY and CDR2 SVGAGI. V lost 8 bases to trimming and J lost 4 bases; unmatched junction nucleotides: 8. CDR3 sequence reads: CASGSGGRYNEQFF. The CDR3 DNA sequence: TGTGCCAGCGGTTCGGGGGGACGATACAATGAGCAGTTCTTC.

The rearrangement links TRBV12-3 or TRBV12-4 to TRBJ1-1; 7 positions agree with TRBD1. The V and J ends lost 4 bases and 5 bases, in that order; junction bases with no gene match: 10. This CDR3 comprises 15 residues. CDR3 DNA: TGTGCCAGCAGTTCCCTACCGGGACAGAGGACTGAAGCTTTCTTT. Protein sequence: CASSSLPGQRTEAFF.

This CDR3 reads CASRPGTAMDGYTF. CDR3 coding DNA: TGTGCCAGCAGACCGGGGACAGCTATGGATGGCTACACCTTC. This sequence joins TRBV7-2 and TRBJ1-2; 7 bases are shared with TRBD1. The length of the CDR3 is 14 residues. V was pared by 6 bases and J by 6 bases, with 10 bases of the junction left unmatched. Per germline, CDR1 SGHTA and CDR2 FQGNSA.

The table lists this clonotype with a few counts. The rearrangement uses TRBV10-3 and TRBJ1-1; D not resolved. The germline V and J ends were trimmed by 4 bases and 5 bases, with 8 bases remaining between them. The CDR3 runs to 12 residues. Germline CDR1 ENHRY, CDR2 SYGVKD. CDR3 residues: CAISAGSTEAFF. In DNA, the CDR3 is TGTGCCATCAGTGCAGGTAGTACTGAAGCTTTCTTT.

This sequence joins TRBV7-2 and TRBJ2-7; 8 bases match TRBD1. Germline CDR1 SGHTA, CDR2 FQGNSA. The CDR3 loop spans 15 amino acids. Trimming removed 5 bases from V and 3 bases from J; junction bases left unmatched: 9. The CDR3 nucleotides are TGTGCCAGCAGCGCCAACAGGGGGAGGTTCTACGAGCAGTACTTC. It specifies CASSANRGRFYEQYF.

V is TRBV4-2 and J is TRBJ2-1; perhaps TRBD2 as D (5 bases). Germline loops: CDR1 LGHNA, CDR2 YNFKEQ. The CDR3 has 13 residues. V was clipped by 0 bases and J by 10 bases, with 10 bases between them. The CDR3 is CASSQDGSGEQFF. The CDR3 region has the DNA TGTGCCAGCAGCCAAGATGGGAGTGGCGAGCAGTTCTTC.

The J gene is TRBJ2-1, the V gene TRBV9, with TRBD2 identical over 13 bases. The length of the CDR3 is 17 residues. Germline trimming cut 0 bases from V and 2 bases from J; bases unmatched to any gene: 2. The germline V gene has CDR1 SGDLS and CDR2 YYNGEE. CDR3 in DNA: TGTGCCAGCAGCGTAGCTACTAGCGGGAGGGCCTACAATGAGCAGTTCTTC. It encodes CASSVATSGRAYNEQFF.

This clonotype was seen only a few times. The chain couples TRBV20-1 to TRBJ1-5, with no clear D. With 4 bases removed from V and 5 bases from J, the gap between germline ends came to 12 bases. The germline gives CDR1 DFQATT, CDR2 SNEGSKA (reference sequence). The CDR3 spans 13 residues. CDR3 region: CSAKDNVDQPQHF. The CDR3 nucleotides read TGCAGTGCTAAAGACAACGTTGATCAGCCCCAGCATTTT.

Only a few counts were recorded for this clonotype. This chain links TRBV25-1 with TRBJ2-2; 7 bases are a match to TRBD2. Germline lookup yields CDR1 MGHDK and CDR2 SYGVNS. The V segment lost 4 bases and the J segment 6 bases; nucleotides outside the gene matches: 8. This CDR3 region has 15 residues. The CDR3 region is CASSATSGGSGELFF. CDR3 DNA sequence: TGTGCCAGCAGTGCTACATCGGGGGGTTCCGGGGAGCTGTTTTTT.

The chain has TRBV20-1 and TRBJ2-7, with TRBD1 identical over 8 bases. Germline CDR1 reads DFQATT; CDR2 reads SNEGSKA (reference sequence). CDR3 length equals 13 residues. The trim removed 6 bases at V and 1 base at J, leaving 5 bases unmatched. CDR3 DNA sequence: TGCAGTGCCCCGGGACAGGAGTCCTACGAGCAGTACTTC. Translation: CSAPGQESYEQYF.

This clonotype turned up a few times. The chain has TRBV7-2 and TRBJ2-5, with 12 bases that match TRBD2. Germline loops: CDR1 SGHTA, CDR2 FQGNSA. The ends lost 1 base at V and 5 bases at J; junction bases unmatched: 8. This CDR3 is built from 17 residues. The CDR3 region has the DNA TGTGCCAGCAGCTTAGGACTAGCGGGAGTCTGGGAGGAGACCCAGTACTTC. Protein: CASSLGLAGVWEETQYF.

This clonotype was recorded at least ten times. The chain employs TRBV29-1 and TRBJ2-3; no clear D. Germline CDR1 reads SQVTM; CDR2 reads ANQGSEA. V gave up 4 bases and J gave up 4 bases, with 6 bases separating them. The CDR3 has 11 amino acids. CDR3 DNA: TGCAGCGTTGTGAAGTCAGATACGCAGTATTTT. Protein: CSVVKSDTQYF.